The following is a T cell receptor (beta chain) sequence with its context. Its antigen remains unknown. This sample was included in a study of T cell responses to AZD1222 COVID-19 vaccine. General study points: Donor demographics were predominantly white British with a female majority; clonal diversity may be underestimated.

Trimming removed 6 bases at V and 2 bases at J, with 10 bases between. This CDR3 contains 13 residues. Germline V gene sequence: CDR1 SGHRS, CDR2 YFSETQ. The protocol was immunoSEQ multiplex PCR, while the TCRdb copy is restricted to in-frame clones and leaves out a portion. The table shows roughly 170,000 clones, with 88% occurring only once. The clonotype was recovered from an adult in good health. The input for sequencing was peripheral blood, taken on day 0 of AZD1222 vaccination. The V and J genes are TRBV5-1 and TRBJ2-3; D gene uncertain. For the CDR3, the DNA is TGCGCCAGCAAGGCCGATAACACAGATACGCAGTATTTT. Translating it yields CASKADNTDTQYF.